This entry describes one TCR beta chain. The antigen is undetermined. TCRdb keeps only in-frame clones here, not all; method: immunoSEQ multiplex PCR. Counted here are about 140,000 clones, less than 95% occurring once; the ten biggest clones make up 7.5%. This record belongs to a study of T cell responses to AZD1222 COVID-19 vaccine. Findings and caveats of the study: The study found Spike-specific TCR breadth and depth rose after two AZD1222 doses. Donors were largely white British and mainly female; clonal diversity was possibly underestimated. Only six or seven AZD1222 recipients tested seropositive at baseline. Reports say nearly half of spike-specific TCRs go after unmutated variant regions.

This CDR3 has 15 residues. Looked up from germline, CDR1 is ENHRY and CDR2 is SYGVKD. The V and J ends lost 3 bases and 8 bases respectively, with 17 bases between them. V usage is TRBV10-3 and J usage is TRBJ2-1; D ambiguous. The sample here was peripheral blood, taken 28 days after the second dose of the MenACWY control vaccine. This clonotype was obtained from an adult who received the MenACWY meningococcal vaccine as a control. The DNA of the CDR3 is TGTGCCATCAGTGACCCCGACTCGGGCAGTGATGAGCAGTTCTTC. It translates to CAISDPDSGSDEQFF.